This entry lists 30 T cell receptor beta chains sequenced from one sample in a study of CD8 T cells in Susac syndrome. cDNA came from around 0.5 to 1 ug RNA primed by random hexamers. TCRdb independently ran MiXCR on the immunoSEQ multiplex PCR reads; one entry per CDR3 protein. The repertoire holds some 260,000 distinct CDR3 sequences, with around 93% as singletons. Sequencing was done on a sample of CD4+ T cells from PBMCs. These receptors were obtained from a human donor with multiple sclerosis.

The count of this clonotype is one. The rearrangement links TRBV5-5 to TRBJ1-1; D is ambiguous. The germline CDR1 and CDR2 sequences are SGHKS and YYEKEE (reference sequence). Trimming shortened V by 4 bases and J by 8 bases, and 12 bases separated the two germline ends. There are 12 residues in the CDR3. CDR3 nucleotide sequence: TGTGCCAGCAGCATCGTTTTCGTCGAAGCTTTCTTT. It codes for CASSIVFVEAFF.

V and J are TRBV21-1 and TRBJ2-7; the table's D call of TRBD1 was not tested on the DNA. TRBV21-1 is a recognized pseudogene. CDR3 size: 17 residues. The CDR3 loop reads CASSKPLRQEQGAEQYV. CDR3 nucleotides: TGTGCCAGCAGCAAGCCCCTTCGACAGGAGCAGGGCGCCGAGCAGTACGTC.

V is TRBV20-1 and J is TRBJ1-2; TRBD1 might be the D (5 bases). V lost 5 bases to trimming and J lost 4 bases, with 14 bases between them. The germline V gene encodes CDR1 DFQATT and CDR2 SNEGSKA (reference sequence). This CDR3 has 13 residues. CDR3 sequence reads: CSAAGGTGYGYTF. The CDR3 DNA sequence: TGCAGTGCTGCCGGCGGGACTGGCTATGGCTACACCTTC.

The J gene is TRBJ2-5, the V gene TRBV30, with 10 bases that match TRBD1. Germline assignment: CDR1 GTSNPN and CDR2 SVGIG (reference sequence). The CDR3 is made up of 15 amino acids. Losses at the gene ends were 3 bases for V and 2 bases for J; bases not matched to a gene: 6. The chain's CDR3 is CAWSGQGVRQETQYF. The CDR3, as DNA: TGTGCCTGGAGCGGACAGGGGGTGCGGCAAGAGACCCAGTACTTC.

The chain joins TRBV5-1 to TRBJ2-1, with TRBD2 matching over 8 bases. Germline CDR1 reads SGHRS; CDR2 reads YFSETQ. The CDR3 has 15 amino acids. Trimming at V came to 3 bases and at J to 8 bases, leaving 10 bases not matched to a gene. CDR3 coding DNA: TGCGCCAGCAGCTCGGCCGGGACTAGTATTCATGAGCAGTTCTTC. This codes for CASSSAGTSIHEQFF.

The CDR3, as DNA: TGCGCCAGCAGGGAAGGGAGTTTGAGCTCCTACGAGCAGTACTTC. Encoded protein: CASREGSLSSYEQYF. V gene TRBV5-1 combines with J gene TRBJ2-7, with a weak D call TRBD2 (5 bases). V shed 5 bases and J shed 0 bases, with 15 bases lying between them. The CDR3 is 15 amino acids. Germline CDR1 is SGHRS and CDR2 is YFSETQ.

V gene TRBV6-4 combines with J gene TRBJ1-2; 10 bases are a match to TRBD1. This CDR3 has 14 residues. Germline V gives CDR1 MRHNA, CDR2 SNTAGT. J was trimmed by 6 bases and V by 6 bases; bases with no gene match: 7. The CDR3 nucleotides read TGTGCCAGCAGCCAGGGACAGGGGAGGAATGGCTACACCTTC. This gives the protein CASSQGQGRNGYTF.

This sequence joins TRBV5-4 and TRBJ2-7; 10 bases are a match to TRBD1. V trimming: 5 bases; J trimming: 2 bases; junction bases outside the gene matches: 4. The V gene's germline CDR1 is SGHNT and CDR2 YYREEE (reference sequence). The CDR3 length is 14 residues. The CDR3 loop reads CASRSDRGAYEQYF. In DNA form, the CDR3 reads TGTGCCAGCAGGTCGGACAGGGGGGCCTACGAGCAGTACTTC.

CDR3 in amino acids: CASMGGARLVKLFF. In DNA form, the CDR3 reads TGTGCCAGCATGGGCGGGGCGCGGCTTGTAAAACTGTTTTTT. This chain uses TRBV12-3 or TRBV12-4 with TRBJ1-4; TRBD1 is a possible D gene (5 bases). The CDR3 is 14 amino acids. The V gene lost 7 bases and the J gene lost 10 bases, with 19 bases spanning the gap.

This clonotype was observed a single time. V is TRBV3-1 and J is TRBJ1-2; no clear D. Germline V gene data show CDR1 as LGHDT and CDR2 as YNNKEL (reference sequence). V was shortened by 2 bases and J by 5 bases, with 9 bases between the two germline ends. The length of the CDR3 is 13 residues. The CDR3 bases are TGTGCCAGCAGCCAACCGGGAATGTATGGCTACACCTTC. Residues: CASSQPGMYGYTF.

This chain uses TRBV7-9 with TRBJ1-2; possibly TRBD1 for D (6 bases). The germline V and J ends were trimmed by 0 bases and 6 bases, with 11 bases remaining between them. Germline V gene lookup returns CDR1 SEHNR and CDR2 FQNEAQ (reference sequence). The CDR3 is 14 amino acids. CDR3 in amino acids: CASSLAGQGHGYTF. As DNA, the CDR3 is TGTGCCAGCAGCTTAGCGGGGCAGGGGCATGGCTACACCTTC.

The V call is TRBV5-1, the J call TRBJ2-1; 8 nucleotides agree with TRBD2. Germline trimming cut 0 bases from V and 5 bases from J; bases unmatched to any gene: 13. This CDR3 has 18 amino acids. Germline V gene data show CDR1 as SGHRS and CDR2 as YFSETQ. The CDR3 DNA sequence: TGCGCCAGCAGCTTGGCTCCGGGGGGGCCCGGGGCAGACAATGAGCAGTTCTTC. Protein product: CASSLAPGGPGADNEQFF. Full variable domain (missing parts from reference TRBV5-1 and TRBJ2-1): KAGVTQTPRYLIKTRGQQVTLSCSPISGHRSVSWYQQTPGQGLQFLFEYFSETQRNKGNFPGRFSGRQFSNSRSEMNVSTLELGDSALYLCASSLAPGGPGADNEQFFGPGTRLTVL.

The rearrangement links TRBV20-1 to TRBJ2-3; 7 nucleotides line up with TRBD2. Germline V gives CDR1 DFQATT, CDR2 SNEGSKA (reference sequence). CDR3 length: 14 residues. The V and J ends lost 3 bases and 2 bases, in that order; junction bases with no gene match: 5. DNA of the CDR3: TGCAGTGCTAGGTGGGCGGGGGTCACAGATACGCAGTATTTT. Residues: CSARWAGVTDTQYF.

The table lists this clonotype with a count of one. CDR3 DNA sequence: TGTGCCAGCAAGATCCTTTTCGGGGGGGATGAGCAGTTCTTC. This codes for CASKILFGGDEQFF. The genes are TRBV6-1 and TRBJ2-1; TRBD2 agrees at 8 bases. Germline CDR1 and CDR2: MNHNS and SASEGT. J was trimmed by 8 bases and V by 7 bases; bases with no gene match: 10. The CDR3 consists of 14 residues.

This CDR3 is CASSWGTAGELFF. CDR3 nucleotides: TGTGCCAGCAGCTGGGGGACAGCCGGGGAGCTGTTTTTT. The gene calls are TRBV11-3 and TRBJ2-2; 7 bases line up with TRBD1. The CDR3 totals 13 residues. Trimming took 4 bases from V and 6 from J; bases not matched to a gene: 2. Germline V lookup: CDR1 SGHNT, CDR2 YENEEA.

The chain links TRBV5-4 to TRBJ2-4; TRBD1 matches 10 bases. The V segment lost 4 bases and the J segment 3 bases; nucleotides outside the gene matches: 1. The CDR3 sequence is 14 residues long. Germline V gene lookup returns CDR1 SGHNT and CDR2 YYREEE (reference sequence). In DNA, the CDR3 is TGTGCCAGCAGCGGACAGGGGGACAAAAACATTCAGTACTTC. Translating it yields CASSGQGDKNIQYF.

The chain recombines TRBV18 with TRBJ2-3, with D possibly matching TRBD1 (6 bases). The CDR3 length is 16 residues. V lost 3 bases to trimming and J lost 2 bases, with 15 bases between them. Germline V gene lookup returns CDR1 KGHSH and CDR2 LQKENI. Here the CDR3 DNA reads TGTGCCAGCTCACCGTTAAGGACAGCCGCCACAGATACGCAGTATTTT. Its translation is CASSPLRTAATDTQYF.

The chain joins TRBV12-3 or TRBV12-4 to TRBJ2-6; TRBD1 might be the D (5 bases). This CDR3 is 14 amino acids long. With 10 bases removed from V and 0 bases from J, the gap between germline ends came to 10 bases. CDR3 protein: CANRRNSGANVLTF. The CDR3, as DNA: TGTGCCAACAGGCGGAACTCTGGGGCCAACGTCCTGACTTTC.

This chain connects TRBV29-1 to TRBJ2-1; 13 bases match TRBD2. After removal of 2 bases from V and 9 bases from J, the junction contained 4 bases not matched to a gene. The CDR3 is made up of 14 amino acids. Germline CDR1 SQVTM, CDR2 ANQGSEA. This CDR3 reads CSVETSGGASEQFF. The CDR3 DNA follows: TGCAGCGTTGAAACTAGCGGGGGGGCCAGTGAGCAGTTCTTC.

The V and J genes are TRBV29-1 and TRBJ2-3; 7 bases match TRBD1. Germline loops: CDR1 SQVTM, CDR2 ANQGSEA. V shed 6 bases and J 6 bases; nucleotides not matched to a gene: 3. The CDR3 is 11 residues long. CDR3 loop: CSVDRADTQYF. The DNA of the CDR3 is TGCAGCGTCGACAGGGCGGATACGCAGTATTTT.

This clonotype was seen a few times. The chain links TRBV27 to TRBJ2-7; D call uncertain. This CDR3 contains 13 residues. With 1 base removed from V and 3 bases from J, the gap between germline ends came to 7 bases. The germline V gene encodes CDR1 MNHEY and CDR2 SMNVEV (reference sequence). CDR3 bases: TGTGCCAGCAGTTTATTTATCGACTACGAGCAGTACTTC. Protein: CASSLFIDYEQYF.

This rearrangement joins TRBV3-1 to TRBJ2-1; D is ambiguous. The CDR3 runs to 13 residues. The V gene's germline CDR1 is LGHDT and CDR2 YNNKEL (reference sequence). Trimming removed 4 bases at V and 9 bases at J, with 13 bases between. CDR3 residues: CASSPFEVGEQFF. In nucleotides, the CDR3 is TGTGCCAGCAGCCCCTTTGAGGTGGGTGAGCAGTTCTTC.

CDR3 region: CSARVPALDSYNEQFF. CDR3 nucleotides: TGCAGTGCTAGAGTCCCCGCGCTGGATTCCTACAATGAGCAGTTCTTC. V gene TRBV20-1 combines with J gene TRBJ2-1; D not resolved. Trimming removed 1 base from V and 1 base from J, with 14 bases in between. Germline V CDR1 and CDR2: DFQATT, SNEGSKA (reference sequence). The CDR3 spans 16 residues.

The chain links TRBV6-5 to TRBJ2-7; D is ambiguous. The CDR3 length is 13 residues. V lost 5 bases and J 5 bases, leaving 13 bases between the germline ends. Germline loops: CDR1 MNHEY, CDR2 SVGAGI. CDR3 DNA sequence: TGTGCCAGCAGTCGACAACAAACCCACGAGCAGTACTTC. This sequence encodes CASSRQQTHEQYF.

The rearrangement uses TRBV12-3 or TRBV12-4 and TRBJ2-5; the D call may be TRBD1 or TRBD2 (5 bases each). V lost 5 bases and J 4 bases, leaving 17 bases between the germline ends. The CDR3 sequence is 15 residues long. The CDR3 DNA reads as TGTGCCAGCAGTCGCCAGGGCGGGCCTACAGAGACCCAGTACTTC. It translates to CASSRQGGPTETQYF.

The gene calls are TRBV6-1 and TRBJ2-4, with D unresolved. The CDR3 length is 13 residues. CDR1 MNHNS and CDR2 SASEGT come from the germline V gene. The ends were cut back, 5 bases at V and 1 base at J, with 6 bases in the middle. The chain's CDR3 is CASSSRAKNIQYF. CDR3 in DNA: TGTGCCAGCAGTAGCCGGGCCAAAAACATTCAGTACTTC.

The chain uses TRBV20-1 and TRBJ2-5; weak D call: TRBD2 (6 bases). Trimming removed 0 bases from V and 3 bases from J, with 14 bases in between. Germline V gives CDR1 DFQATT, CDR2 SNEGSKA (reference sequence). The CDR3 runs 15 residues. As DNA, the CDR3 is TGCAGTGCTAGAGAGCAGGGACCGGGGGAAGAGACCCAGTACTTC. As protein: CSAREQGPGEETQYF.

The chain carries TRBV15 and TRBJ2-7; 7 nucleotides match TRBD2. This CDR3 spans 14 amino acids. In germline, CDR1 is LNHNV, CDR2 YYDKDF (reference sequence). V shed 6 bases and J 0 bases; nucleotides not matched to a gene: 5. In DNA, the CDR3 is TGTGCCACCAGAAGGGACTACAACTCCTACGAGCAGTACTTC. It specifies CATRRDYNSYEQYF. Variable domain in full (rest from reference TRBV15 and TRBJ2-7): DAMVIQNPRYQVTQFGKPVTLSCSQTLNHNVMYWYQQKSSQAPKLLFHYYDKDFNNEADTPDNFQSRRPNTSFCFLDIRSPGLGDTAMYLCATRRDYNSYEQYFGPGTRLTVT.

The V gene is TRBV27, the J gene TRBJ1-5, with D tentatively TRBD1 (6 bases). CDR1 is MNHEY, CDR2 SMNVEV, per germline (reference sequence). The CDR3 length is 17 residues. Trimming left V 7 bases short and J 0 bases short, with 19 bases between. The CDR3 DNA reads TGTGCCAGCAAGGGAGGGGGGTTTGGGTATAGCAATCAGCCCCAGCATTTT. Its translation is CASKGGGFGYSNQPQHF.

V and J are TRBV18 and TRBJ1-6, with D perhaps TRBD1 (6 bases). With 3 bases removed from V and 6 bases from J, the gap between germline ends came to 12 bases. This CDR3 has 15 amino acids. Germline assignment: CDR1 KGHSH and CDR2 LQKENI. The CDR3 loop reads CASSPSGTTNSPLHF. For the CDR3, the DNA is TGTGCCAGCTCACCTTCCGGGACAACTAATTCACCCCTCCACTTT.